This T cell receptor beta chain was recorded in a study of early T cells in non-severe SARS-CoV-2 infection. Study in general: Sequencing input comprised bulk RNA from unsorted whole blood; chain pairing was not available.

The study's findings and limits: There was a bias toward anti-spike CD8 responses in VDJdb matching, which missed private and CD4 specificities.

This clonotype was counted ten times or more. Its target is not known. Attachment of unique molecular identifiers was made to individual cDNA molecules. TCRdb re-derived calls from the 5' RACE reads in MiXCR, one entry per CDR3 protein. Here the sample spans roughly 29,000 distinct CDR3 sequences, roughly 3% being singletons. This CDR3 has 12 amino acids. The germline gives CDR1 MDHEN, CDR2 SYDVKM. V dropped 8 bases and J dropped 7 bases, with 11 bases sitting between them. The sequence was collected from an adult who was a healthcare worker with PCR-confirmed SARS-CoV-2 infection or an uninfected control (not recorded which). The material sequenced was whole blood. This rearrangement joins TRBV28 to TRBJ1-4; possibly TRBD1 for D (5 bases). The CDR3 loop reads CASGGTIEKLFF. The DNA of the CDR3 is TGTGCCAGCGGGGGAACAATTGAAAAACTGTTTTTT.